These 15 T cell receptor beta chains originate from one sample sequenced in a study of blood T cell repertoires in COVID-19. The method was immunoSEQ multiplex PCR; TCRdb's version includes in-frame clones alone and lacks a portion of them. The sample holds 31,000 or so clones, roughly 89% seen once. The sample taken for sequencing was peripheral blood. Source of these receptors: a man older than 75 with acute or convalescent COVID-19.

The gene calls are TRBV2 and TRBJ2-5, with D maybe TRBD1 (6 bases). V lost 4 bases, J lost 4 bases, and 13 bases lay in between. The CDR3 sequence is 14 residues long. CDR1 and CDR2 (germline): SNHLY, FYNNEI. The CDR3 nucleotides are TGTGCCAGCAGTGTGGGTCGAGGGGGAGAGACCCAGTACTTC. Encoded protein: CASSVGRGGETQYF.

The V call is TRBV24-1, the J call TRBJ1-1; TRBD1 agrees at 7 bases. With 5 bases clipped from V and 4 bases from J, the junction kept 9 bases outside the gene matches. In germline, CDR1 is KGHDR, CDR2 SFDVKD. The CDR3 totals 15 residues. Written as DNA, the CDR3 is TGTGCCACCAGTGCCGTGGACAGGTCAGCCACTGAAGCTTTCTTT. Translating it yields CATSAVDRSATEAFF.

This chain links TRBV19 with TRBJ2-7; D is possibly TRBD1 (5 bases). Per germline, CDR1 LNHDA and CDR2 SQIVND (reference sequence). This CDR3 has 13 amino acids. Trimming pared 4 bases from V and 5 bases from J, leaving 12 bases between. Here the CDR3 DNA reads TGTGCCAGTAGTACGACAGAGTTCCACGAGCAGTACTTC. This gives the protein CASSTTEFHEQYF.

V is TRBV6-5 and J is TRBJ2-7; a weak D match, TRBD1 (5 bases). V lost 5 bases and J lost 0, with 11 bases in between. The length of the CDR3 is 14 residues. CDR1 and CDR2 from the germline V gene are MNHEY and SVGAGI. This CDR3 reads CASSKDTDSYEQYF. Written as DNA, the CDR3 is TGTGCCAGCAGTAAGGACACCGACTCCTACGAGCAGTACTTC.

The rearrangement joins TRBV5-4 to TRBJ2-4; perhaps TRBD2 as D (6 bases). This CDR3 comprises 14 residues. Germline V gene lookup returns CDR1 SGHNT and CDR2 YYREEE (reference sequence). The V end was cut by 0 bases, the J end by 5 bases, with 9 bases between. CDR3 loop: CASSLGASENIQYF. DNA for the CDR3: TGTGCCAGCAGCTTGGGGGCTAGCGAAAACATTCAGTACTTC. Complete variable domain (other parts from reference TRBV5-4 and TRBJ2-4): ETGVTQSPTHLIKTRGQQVTLRCSSQSGHNTVSWYQQALGQGPQFIFQYYREEENGRGNFPPRFSGLQFPNYSSELNVNALELDDSALYLCASSLGASENIQYFGAGTRLSVL.

This chain uses TRBV10-3 with TRBJ1-1; unclear D gene. This CDR3 region has 14 residues. Germline V lookup: CDR1 ENHRY, CDR2 SYGVKD. Trimming shortened V by 0 bases and J by 4 bases, and 9 bases separated the two germline ends. CDR3 loop: CAISESTESTEAFF. CDR3 DNA sequence: TGTGCCATCAGTGAGTCGACGGAGAGCACTGAAGCTTTCTTT.

V is TRBV11-3 and J is TRBJ2-7; maybe TRBD1 (6 bases). The CDR3 extends over 13 amino acids. Looked up from germline, CDR1 is SGHNT and CDR2 is YENEEA. V was cut by 3 bases and J by 4 bases, with 10 bases left in between. CDR3 DNA: TGTGCCAGCAGCTTGGACAGACGGTACGAGCAGTACTTC. It encodes CASSLDRRYEQYF.

V usage is TRBV6-5 and J usage is TRBJ2-7, with 7 nucleotides matching TRBD1. This CDR3 contains 14 residues. Germline trimming cut 6 bases from V and 5 bases from J; bases unmatched to any gene: 10. Germline V lookup: CDR1 MNHEY, CDR2 SVGAGI. In DNA, the CDR3 is TGTGCCAGCAGCCGATCCAGGGGGAACGACGAGCAGTACTTC. This codes for CASSRSRGNDEQYF.

The rearrangement joins TRBV10-3 to TRBJ2-7, with 9 bases aligning to TRBD1. J lost 2 bases, V lost 0 bases, and 2 bases had no gene match. This CDR3 has 15 residues. Per the germline V gene, CDR1 is ENHRY and CDR2 is SYGVKD. The CDR3, as DNA: TGTGCCATCAGTGAGTCGACAGGGGGGACCTACGAGCAGTACTTC. This gives the protein CAISESTGGTYEQYF.

The CDR3 spells CASSYYGSLAAGELFF. The CDR3 DNA reads TGTGCCAGCAGTTATTACGGGAGCTTAGCCGCCGGGGAGCTGTTTTTT. The chain couples TRBV6-5 to TRBJ2-2; D perhaps matches TRBD2 (6 bases). Germline CDR1 and CDR2: MNHEY and SVGAGI. Trimming stripped 3 bases from V and 6 bases from J, with 17 bases between. The CDR3 covers 16 residues.

The V gene is TRBV11-3, the J gene TRBJ1-2, with a possible D match to TRBD1 (5 bases). Looked up from germline, CDR1 is SGHNT and CDR2 is YENEEA. Trimming took off 2 bases at V and 8 bases at J, with 9 bases between the two ends. The CDR3 length is 12 residues. The CDR3 DNA follows: TGTGCCAGCAGCTTACAGGGTGGCGGCTACACCTTC. It translates to CASSLQGGGYTF.

This sequence joins TRBV7-2 and TRBJ2-7; TRBD2 matches 8 bases. The CDR3 contains 14 residues. Germline V lookup: CDR1 SGHTA, CDR2 FQGNSA. V shed 2 bases and J 9 bases; nucleotides not matched to a gene: 9. The CDR3 is CASSLSPAGERQYF. The CDR3 nucleotides are TGTGCCAGCAGCTTAAGTCCAGCGGGAGAAAGGCAGTACTTC.

The V and J genes are TRBV21-1 and TRBJ2-7; the D call TRBD1 from the table was never checked on the DNA. TRBV21-1 is recorded as a pseudogene. The CDR3 contains 15 residues. The CDR3 bases are TGTGCCAGCCCTAAACCGGGGACAGGAGGGTCGTGGCAGTACTTC. Translated: CASPKPGTGGSWQYF.

This rearrangement joins TRBV5-1 to TRBJ1-2; 7 bases are a match to TRBD1. CDR1 and CDR2 from the germline V gene are SGHRS and YFSETQ. This CDR3 comprises 14 residues. V lost 0 bases to trimming and J lost 4 bases; unmatched junction nucleotides: 3. The CDR3 sequence is CASSLGSGGYGYTF. CDR3 bases: TGCGCCAGCAGCTTGGGCTCAGGGGGCTATGGCTACACCTTC.

The chain uses TRBV3-1 (or the pseudogene TRBV3-2) and TRBJ2-3; 9 nucleotides line up with TRBD2. The CDR3 runs to 18 residues. V was clipped by 4 bases and J by 0 bases; unmatched bases: 11. Per germline, CDR1 LGHDT and CDR2 YNNKEL (reference sequence). The CDR3 sequence is CASSLRTRLAASTDTQYF. The CDR3 coding sequence is TGTGCCAGCAGCCTAAGGACCCGACTAGCGGCTAGCACAGATACGCAGTATTTT.